This section outlines one TCR beta chain sequence together with its context. The antigen is undetermined. At deep level, the assay was performed. The protocol was immunoSEQ multiplex PCR, while the TCRdb copy is restricted to in-frame clones and leaves out a portion. Of about 600,000 clones in the sample, about 98% were seen once. The data stem from a study of shared clonotypes between healthy human individuals. Naivety among CD8 cells was defined by CD45RO negativity and positive CCR7 selection, thereby excluding terminally differentiated effector memory CD45RA+ cells. CDR1 is SGHNT, CDR2 YYREEE, per germline (reference sequence). The CDR3 consists of 12 residues. The germline V and J ends were trimmed by 0 bases and 5 bases, with 6 bases remaining between them. Findings of the study overall: Estimated clonotype richness was generally higher in naive than memory subsets. Generation probabilities were higher for clonotypes shared across all four sorted-subset donors than for unshared ones.

The receptor was derived from a young man in good health. The V call is TRBV5-4, the J call TRBJ2-7; D call uncertain. Sequenced input: naive CD8+ T cells sorted from blood. The DNA for the CDR3 is TGTGCCAGCAGCTTGGGGGCAGACGAGCAGTACTTC. This gives the protein CASSLGADEQYF.